These 13 T cell receptor beta chains share one sample of origin, sequenced in a study of blood T cells in healthy people across ages. The second PCR ran about 6 to 12 cycles with a sample-barcoded 5' primer and J-beta primers. TCRdb recomputed calls from the 5' RACE reads with MiXCR, one row per CDR3 protein. Of about 780,000 distinct CDR3 sequences listed, around two thirds are singletons. Material for sequencing was blood. The receptors shown here come from a man aged 25-40 years in good health.

There are a few counts of this clonotype. The rearrangement uses TRBV4-3 and TRBJ1-4; D not resolved. The CDR3 spans 12 residues. The V gene's germline CDR1 is LGHNA and CDR2 YSLEER. V was shortened by 0 bases and J by 7 bases, with 3 bases between the two germline ends. The CDR3 nucleotides are TGCGCCAGCAGCCAAGATGGTGAAAAACTGTTTTTT. This sequence encodes CASSQDGEKLFF.

The chain combines TRBV7-8 with TRBJ1-4, with TRBD1 matching over 12 bases. Germline CDR1 SGHVS, CDR2 FQNEAQ. CDR3 size: 18 residues. V lost 4 bases to trimming and J lost 8 bases; unmatched junction nucleotides: 14. The CDR3 sequence is CASSSSRDRGLVGEKLFF. CDR3 nucleotides: TGTGCCAGCAGCTCTAGCCGGGACAGGGGGCTCGTAGGGGAAAAACTGTTTTTT. Looking up the rest from reference TRBV7-8 and TRBJ1-4 gives the full variable domain: GAGVSQSPRYKVAKRGQDVALRCDPISGHVSLFWYQQALGQGPEFLTYFQNEAQLDKSGLPSDRFFAERPEGSVSTLKIQRTQQEDSAVYLCASSSSRDRGLVGEKLFFGSGTQLSVL.

The chain is built from TRBV10-3 and TRBJ1-2; D remains ambiguous. Per the germline V gene, CDR1 is ENHRY and CDR2 is SYGVKD. This CDR3 spans 14 amino acids. V was trimmed by 5 bases and J by 1 base, leaving 11 bases between them. In DNA form, the CDR3 reads TGTGCCATCAGTAACCTTAGAAATAACTATGGCTACACCTTC. Amino acids: CAISNLRNNYGYTF.

The V gene is TRBV27, the J gene TRBJ2-7; the match to TRBD1 covers 7 bases. Germline CDR1 MNHEY, CDR2 SMNVEV (reference sequence). With V trimmed by 6 bases and J by 3 bases, 11 bases remained unmatched. The CDR3 is made up of 15 amino acids. The CDR3 DNA follows: TGTGCCAGCAGCCCATTCCCCGGGACAGTCTACGAGCAGTACTTC. This gives the protein CASSPFPGTVYEQYF.

This chain connects TRBV30 to TRBJ2-7; 12 nucleotides align to TRBD2. The better agreement between TRBJ2-5 and the DNA end casts doubt on the J call. The CDR3 length is 17 residues. Germline V lookup: CDR1 GTSNPN, CDR2 SVGIG (reference sequence). CDR3 DNA: TGTGCCTGGAGTGTACGGGGCCTAGCGGGGGGGGGAGAGACCCAGTACTTC. Its protein is CAWSVRGLAGGGETQYF.

This clonotype was observed a single time. The chain couples TRBV7-2 to TRBJ2-7; 9 bases line up with TRBD1. Germline CDR1 and CDR2: SGHTA and FQGNSA. V shed 1 base, J shed 5 bases, and the junction held 9 bases outside the gene matches. The CDR3 is made up of 16 amino acids. The CDR3 DNA is TGTGCCAGCAGCTTAGGTTTTAGGACAGGGGACCACGAGCAGTACTTC. Amino acids: CASSLGFRTGDHEQYF.

The chain uses TRBV12-3 or TRBV12-4 and TRBJ2-5; the D gene is possibly TRBD2 (5 bases). The CDR3 spans 14 residues. The V end was cut by 2 bases, the J end by 5 bases, with 12 bases between. The CDR3 is CASSLWERRETQYF. The CDR3 DNA reads TGTGCCAGCAGTTTATGGGAGAGGCGTGAGACCCAGTACTTC.

The J gene is TRBJ2-7, the V gene TRBV28, with D perhaps TRBD1 (7 bases). The closer fit of TRBJ2-4 to the DNA end suggests the J call may be wrong. The CDR3 is 16 amino acids. The germline gives CDR1 MDHEN, CDR2 SYDVKM. The CDR3 protein is CASSAGQPLAKNIQYF. For the CDR3, the DNA is TGTGCCAGCAGTGCGGGACAGCCCTTAGCCAAAAACATTCAGTACTTC.

The chain joins TRBV2 to TRBJ2-2; 12 nucleotides align to TRBD2. Germline CDR1 reads SNHLY; CDR2 reads FYNNEI. J gave up 2 bases and V 3 bases, and 13 bases lay outside the gene matches. This CDR3 is built from 20 residues. DNA of the CDR3: TGTGCCAGCAGTGATTCTGTTGCTAGCGGGGGGGTACATAACACCGGGGAGCTGTTTTTT. Encoded protein: CASSDSVASGGVHNTGELFF. Full variable domain (remainder filled in from reference TRBV2 and TRBJ2-2): EPEVTQTPSHQVTQMGQEVILRCVPISNHLYFYWYRQILGQKVEFLVSFYNNEISEKSEIFDDQFSVERPDGSNFTLKIRSTKLEDSAMYFCASSDSVASGGVHNTGELFFGEGSRLTVL.

The V gene is TRBV6-5, the J gene TRBJ2-1; 8 bases are shared with TRBD1. The CDR3 extends over 15 amino acids. The germline CDR1 and CDR2 sequences are MNHEY and SVGAGI. V lost 6 bases, J lost 4 bases, and 8 bases stayed unmatched. The CDR3 here is CASRSGQGIYNEQFF. The CDR3 nucleotides read TGTGCCAGCAGATCCGGACAGGGAATATACAATGAGCAGTTCTTC.

This clonotype occurred a few times. The chain uses TRBV7-2 and TRBJ2-1; D is possibly TRBD1 (6 bases). Trimming removed 4 bases at V and 8 bases at J, with 9 bases between. Germline V CDR1 and CDR2: SGHTA, FQGNSA. This CDR3 region has 12 residues. The CDR3 nucleotides are TGTGCCAGCAGCTCTTACAGGGATGAGCAGTTCTTC. Amino acids: CASSSYRDEQFF.

This clonotype came up a few times. The rearrangement uses TRBV5-1 and TRBJ2-5; D might be TRBD2 (6 bases). This CDR3 spans 15 amino acids. Germline V gene data show CDR1 as SGHRS and CDR2 as YFSETQ. V gave up 4 bases and J gave up 11 bases, with 24 bases separating them. DNA for the CDR3: TGCGCCAGCAGCGTCGACGGGGGTTCCTACAATGAGCAGTACTTC. This codes for CASSVDGGSYNEQYF.

This clonotype showed up just a few times. The chain uses TRBV7-2 and TRBJ2-6, with D possibly matching TRBD1 (6 bases). Germline CDR1 reads SGHTA; CDR2 reads FQGNSA. Trimming stripped 5 bases from V and 0 bases from J, with 11 bases between. The CDR3 runs 16 residues. Here the CDR3 DNA reads TGTGCCAGCAGCGACGGACAGCCCTCTGGGGCCAACGTCCTGACTTTC. Translation gives CASSDGQPSGANVLTF.